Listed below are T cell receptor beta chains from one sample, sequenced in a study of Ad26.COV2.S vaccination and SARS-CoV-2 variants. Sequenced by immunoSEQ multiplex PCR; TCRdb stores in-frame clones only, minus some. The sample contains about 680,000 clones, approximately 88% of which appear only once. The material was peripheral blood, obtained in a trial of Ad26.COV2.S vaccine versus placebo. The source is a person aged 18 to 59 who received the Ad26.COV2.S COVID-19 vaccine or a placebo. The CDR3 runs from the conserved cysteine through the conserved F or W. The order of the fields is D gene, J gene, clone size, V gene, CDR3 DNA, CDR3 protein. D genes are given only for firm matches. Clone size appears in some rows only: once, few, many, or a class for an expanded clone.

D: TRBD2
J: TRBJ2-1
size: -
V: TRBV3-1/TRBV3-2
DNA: TGTGCCAGCAGCCAATTGGCGCGGGAGATTGAGCAGTTCTTC
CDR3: CASSQLAREIEQFF

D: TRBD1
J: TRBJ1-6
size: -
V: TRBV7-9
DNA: TGTGCCAGCAGCCCCGGACAGGCCAACCATAATTCACCCCTCCACTTT
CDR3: CASSPGQANHNSPLHF

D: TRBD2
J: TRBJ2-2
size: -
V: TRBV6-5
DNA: TGTGCCAGCACTACTAGCGGGAGCGGAGCCGGGGAGCTGTTTTTT
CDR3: CASTTSGSGAGELFF

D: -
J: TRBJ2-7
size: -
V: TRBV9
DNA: TGTGCCAGCAGCGTAGAAAGCCGGGCCGGACGCTACGAGCAGTACTTC
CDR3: CASSVESRAGRYEQYF

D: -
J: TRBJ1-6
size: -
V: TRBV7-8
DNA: TGTGCCAGCAGCTTACGGGGGGATAGCTCCTATAATTCACCCCTCCACTTT
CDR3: CASSLRGDSSYNSPLHF

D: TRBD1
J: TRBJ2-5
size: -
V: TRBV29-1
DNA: TGCAGCGGCGGACAGGGGGCAACCCAAGAGACCCAGTACTTC
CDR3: CSGGQGATQETQYF

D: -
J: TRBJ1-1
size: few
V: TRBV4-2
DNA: TGTGCCAGCAGCCAATCGACCGGGCTCGGGGGCACTGAAGCTTTCTTT
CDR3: CASSQSTGLGGTEAFF

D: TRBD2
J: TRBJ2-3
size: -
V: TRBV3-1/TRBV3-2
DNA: TGTGCCAGCAGCCAAGTCCTAGCGGGAGGGCTTGATACGCAGTATTTT
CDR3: CASSQVLAGGLDTQYF

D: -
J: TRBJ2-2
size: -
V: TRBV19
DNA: TGTGCCAGTAGTATAGATCGGCTAGTGACCGGGGAGCTGTTTTTT
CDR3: CASSIDRLVTGELFF

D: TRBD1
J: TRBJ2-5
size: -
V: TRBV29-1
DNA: TGCAGCGTTCCCCCCGGGACAGGGGGCGAAGAGACCCAGTACTTC
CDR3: CSVPPGTGGEETQYF

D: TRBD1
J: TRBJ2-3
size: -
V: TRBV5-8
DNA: TGTGCCAGCAGCCCCGGACAGGGGACAGATACGCAGTATTTT
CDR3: CASSPGQGTDTQYF

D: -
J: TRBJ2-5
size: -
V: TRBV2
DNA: TGTGCCAGCAGTGAGGAGCAGATTAAAGAGACCCAGTACTTC
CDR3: CASSEEQIKETQYF

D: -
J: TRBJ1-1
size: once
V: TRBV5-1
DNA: TGCGCCAGCAGCTTGGAACGAAACACTGAAGCTTTCTTT
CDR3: CASSLERNTEAFF

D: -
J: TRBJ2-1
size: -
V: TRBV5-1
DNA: TGCGCCAGCAGCTTAGCGGTTTACAATGAGCAGTTCTTC
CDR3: CASSLAVYNEQFF

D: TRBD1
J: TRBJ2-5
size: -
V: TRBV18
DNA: TGTGCCAGCTCACCACGGTTAGGGGGCCAGGCGACTCAAGAGACCCAGTACTTC
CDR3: CASSPRLGGQATQETQYF

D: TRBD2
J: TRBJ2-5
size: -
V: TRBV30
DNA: TGTGCCTGGACTAGCGGGGGGGGCCAAGAGACCCAGTACTTC
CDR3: CAWTSGGGQETQYF

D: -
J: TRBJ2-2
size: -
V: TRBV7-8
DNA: TGTGCCAGCAGCTTATTGCTGAACGGGGAGCTGTTTTTT
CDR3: CASSLLLNGELFF

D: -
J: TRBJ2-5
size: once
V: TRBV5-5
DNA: TGTGCCAGCAGCTTGCAGGGGGGGCAAGAGACCCAGTACTTC
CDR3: CASSLQGGQETQYF

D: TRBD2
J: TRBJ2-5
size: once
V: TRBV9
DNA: TGTGCCAGCAGCCCCAGCGGGGGGACGGAGACCCAGTACTTC
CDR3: CASSPSGGTETQYF